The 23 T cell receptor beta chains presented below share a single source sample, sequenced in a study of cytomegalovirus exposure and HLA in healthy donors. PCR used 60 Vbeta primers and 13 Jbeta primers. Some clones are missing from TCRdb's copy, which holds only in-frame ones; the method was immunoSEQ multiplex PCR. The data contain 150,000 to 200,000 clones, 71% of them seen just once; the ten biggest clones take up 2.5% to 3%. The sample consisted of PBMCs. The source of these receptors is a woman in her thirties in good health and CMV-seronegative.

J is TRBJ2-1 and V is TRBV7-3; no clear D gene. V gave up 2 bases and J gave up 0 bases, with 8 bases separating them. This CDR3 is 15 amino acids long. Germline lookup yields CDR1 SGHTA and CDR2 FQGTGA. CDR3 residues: CASSLVSSSYNEQFF. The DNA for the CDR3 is TGTGCCAGCAGCTTAGTGTCGAGCTCCTACAATGAGCAGTTCTTC.

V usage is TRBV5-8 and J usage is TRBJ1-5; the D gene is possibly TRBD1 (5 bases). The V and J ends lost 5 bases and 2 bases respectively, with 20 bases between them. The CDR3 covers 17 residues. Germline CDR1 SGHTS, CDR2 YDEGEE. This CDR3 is CASRPRGATRGNQPQHF. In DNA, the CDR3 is TGTGCCAGCAGGCCTAGAGGGGCGACTAGGGGCAATCAGCCCCAGCATTTT. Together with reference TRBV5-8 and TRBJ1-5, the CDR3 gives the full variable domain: EAGVTQSPTHLIKTRGQQATLRCSPISGHTSVYWYQQALGLGLQFLLWYDEGEERNRGNFPPRFSGRQFPNYSSELNVNALELEDSALYLCASRPRGATRGNQPQHFGDGTRLSIL.

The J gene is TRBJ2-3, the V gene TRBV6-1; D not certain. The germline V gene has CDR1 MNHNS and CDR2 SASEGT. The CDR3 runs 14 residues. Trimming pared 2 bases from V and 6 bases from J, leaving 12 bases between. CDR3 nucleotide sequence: TGTGCCAGCAGTGAACCCCCCTTTGTCGATACGCAGTATTTT. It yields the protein CASSEPPFVDTQYF.

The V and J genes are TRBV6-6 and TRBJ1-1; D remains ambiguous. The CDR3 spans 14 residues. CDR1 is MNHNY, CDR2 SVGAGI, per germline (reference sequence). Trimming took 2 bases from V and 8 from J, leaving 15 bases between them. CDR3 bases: TGTGCCAGCAGTTACGGGCCGGATCTCCGAGAAGCTTTCTTT. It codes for CASSYGPDLREAFF.

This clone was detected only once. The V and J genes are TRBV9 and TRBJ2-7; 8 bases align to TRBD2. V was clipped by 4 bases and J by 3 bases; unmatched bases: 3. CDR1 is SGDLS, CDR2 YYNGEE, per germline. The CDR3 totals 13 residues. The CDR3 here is CASSPGGGYEQYF. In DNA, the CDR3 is TGTGCCAGCAGCCCCGGGGGGGGCTACGAGCAGTACTTC.

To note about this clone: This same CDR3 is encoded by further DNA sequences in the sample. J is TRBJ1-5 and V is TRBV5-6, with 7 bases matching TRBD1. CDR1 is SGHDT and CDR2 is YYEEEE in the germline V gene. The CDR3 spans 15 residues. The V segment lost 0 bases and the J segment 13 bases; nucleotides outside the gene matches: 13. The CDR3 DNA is TGTGCCAGCAGCTTGGGAGGACAGGACAATGGGCCTCAGCATTTT. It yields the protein CASSLGGQDNGPQHF.

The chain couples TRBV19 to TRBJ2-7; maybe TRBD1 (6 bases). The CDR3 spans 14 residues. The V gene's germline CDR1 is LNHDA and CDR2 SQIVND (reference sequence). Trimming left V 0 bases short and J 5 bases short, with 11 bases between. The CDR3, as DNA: TGTGCCAGTAGTATAGAGGGGGCTTCAGACGAGCAGTACTTC. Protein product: CASSIEGASDEQYF. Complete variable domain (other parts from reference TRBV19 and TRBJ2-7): DGGITQSPKYLFRKEGQNVTLSCEQNLNHDAMYWYRQDPGQGLRLIYYSQIVNDFQKGDIAEGYSVSREKKESFPLTVTSAQKNPTAFYLCASSIEGASDEQYFGPGTRLTVT.

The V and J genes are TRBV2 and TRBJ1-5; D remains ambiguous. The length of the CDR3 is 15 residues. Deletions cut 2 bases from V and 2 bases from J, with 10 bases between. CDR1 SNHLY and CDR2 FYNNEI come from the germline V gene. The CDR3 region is CASSERSGGNQPQHF. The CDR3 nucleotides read TGTGCCAGCAGTGAACGGTCAGGCGGCAATCAGCCCCAGCATTTT.

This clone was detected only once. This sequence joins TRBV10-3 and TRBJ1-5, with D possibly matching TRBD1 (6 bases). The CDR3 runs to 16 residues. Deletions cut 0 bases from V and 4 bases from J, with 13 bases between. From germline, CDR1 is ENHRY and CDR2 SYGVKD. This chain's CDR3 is CAISESGAGDNQPQHF. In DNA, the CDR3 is TGTGCCATCAGTGAGTCAGGGGCAGGGGATAATCAGCCCCAGCATTTT.

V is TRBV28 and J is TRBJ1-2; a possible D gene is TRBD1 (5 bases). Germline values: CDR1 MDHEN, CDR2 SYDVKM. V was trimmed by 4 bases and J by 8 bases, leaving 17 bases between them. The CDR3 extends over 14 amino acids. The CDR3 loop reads CASSSGGFLGGYTF. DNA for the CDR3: TGTGCCAGCAGTTCCGGGGGATTTCTGGGAGGCTACACCTTC.

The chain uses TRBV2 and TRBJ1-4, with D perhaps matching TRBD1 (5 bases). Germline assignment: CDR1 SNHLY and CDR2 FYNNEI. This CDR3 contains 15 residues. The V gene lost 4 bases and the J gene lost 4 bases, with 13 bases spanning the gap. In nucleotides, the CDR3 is TGTGCCAGCAGTGTGGGTTTGGGGGGTAATGAAAAACTGTTTTTT. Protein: CASSVGLGGNEKLFF.

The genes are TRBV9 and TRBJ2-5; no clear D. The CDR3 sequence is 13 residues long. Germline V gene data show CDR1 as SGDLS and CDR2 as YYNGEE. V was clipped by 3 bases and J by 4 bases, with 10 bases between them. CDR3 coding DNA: TGTGCCAGCAGCGCGCGGCGGCTAGAGACCCAGTACTTC. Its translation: CASSARRLETQYF.

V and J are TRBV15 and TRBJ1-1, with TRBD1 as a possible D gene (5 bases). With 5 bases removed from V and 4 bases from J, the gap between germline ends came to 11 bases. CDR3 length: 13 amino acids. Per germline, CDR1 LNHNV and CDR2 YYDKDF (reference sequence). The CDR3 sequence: CATSLGGGTEAFF. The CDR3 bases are TGTGCCACCAGCCTGGGGGGGGGCACTGAAGCTTTCTTT.

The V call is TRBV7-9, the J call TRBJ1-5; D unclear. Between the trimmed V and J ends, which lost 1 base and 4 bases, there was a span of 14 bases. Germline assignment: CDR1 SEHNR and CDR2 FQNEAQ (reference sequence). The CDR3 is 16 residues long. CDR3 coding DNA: TGTGCCAGCAGCTTAGGGAGGTTTGACCCGAATCAGCCCCAGCATTTT. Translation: CASSLGRFDPNQPQHF.

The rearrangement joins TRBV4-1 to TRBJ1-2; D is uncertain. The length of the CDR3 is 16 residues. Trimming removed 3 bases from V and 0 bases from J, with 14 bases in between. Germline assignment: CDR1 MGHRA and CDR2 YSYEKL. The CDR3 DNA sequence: TGCGCCAGCAGCCAGAGAGGCGACGACCCTAACTATGGCTACACCTTC. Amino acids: CASSQRGDDPNYGYTF.

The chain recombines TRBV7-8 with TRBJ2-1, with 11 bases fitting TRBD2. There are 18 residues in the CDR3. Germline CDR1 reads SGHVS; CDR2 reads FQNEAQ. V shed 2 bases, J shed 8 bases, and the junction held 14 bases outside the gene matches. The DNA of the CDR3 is TGTGCCAGCAGCTTACGTCGCGTTAGCGGGAGGGCCGTGTATGAGCAGTTCTTC. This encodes CASSLRRVSGRAVYEQFF.

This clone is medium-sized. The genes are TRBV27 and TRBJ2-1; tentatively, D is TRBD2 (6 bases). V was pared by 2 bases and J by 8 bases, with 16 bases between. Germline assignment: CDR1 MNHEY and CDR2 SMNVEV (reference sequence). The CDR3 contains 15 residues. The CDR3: CASSLMGGLGDEQFF. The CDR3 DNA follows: TGTGCCAGCAGTTTAATGGGGGGTTTGGGTGATGAGCAGTTCTTC.

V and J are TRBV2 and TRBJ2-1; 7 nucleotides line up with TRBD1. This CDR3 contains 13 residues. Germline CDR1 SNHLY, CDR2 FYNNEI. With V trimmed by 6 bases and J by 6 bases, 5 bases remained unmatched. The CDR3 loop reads CASSGTVGNEQFF. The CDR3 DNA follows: TGTGCCAGCAGCGGGACAGTAGGCAATGAGCAGTTCTTC.

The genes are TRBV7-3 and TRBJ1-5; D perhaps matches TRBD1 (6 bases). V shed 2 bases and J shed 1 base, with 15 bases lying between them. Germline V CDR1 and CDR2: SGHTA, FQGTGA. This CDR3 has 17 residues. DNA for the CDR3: TGTGCCAGCAGCTTATTTAGGGGGACAACCAGCAATCAGCCCCAGCATTTT. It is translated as CASSLFRGTTSNQPQHF.

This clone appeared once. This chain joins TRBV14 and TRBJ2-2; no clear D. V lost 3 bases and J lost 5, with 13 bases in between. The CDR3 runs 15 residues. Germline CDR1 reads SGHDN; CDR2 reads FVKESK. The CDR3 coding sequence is TGTGCCAGCAGCCAGAGACCCTACGGGACCGGGGAGCTGTTTTTT. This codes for CASSQRPYGTGELFF.

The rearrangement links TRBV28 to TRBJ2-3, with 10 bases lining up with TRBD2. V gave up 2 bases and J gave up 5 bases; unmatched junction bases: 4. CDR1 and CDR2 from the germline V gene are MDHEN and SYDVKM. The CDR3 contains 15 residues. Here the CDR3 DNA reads TGTGCCAGCAGTTTACTAGCGGGAGACGTAGATACGCAGTATTTT. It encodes CASSLLAGDVDTQYF.

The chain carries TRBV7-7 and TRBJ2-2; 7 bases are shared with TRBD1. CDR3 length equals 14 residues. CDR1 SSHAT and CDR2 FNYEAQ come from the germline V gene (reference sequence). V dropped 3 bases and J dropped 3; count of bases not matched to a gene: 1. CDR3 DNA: TGTGCCAGCAGCTTCGACAGGGACACCGGGGAGCTGTTTTTT. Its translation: CASSFDRDTGELFF.

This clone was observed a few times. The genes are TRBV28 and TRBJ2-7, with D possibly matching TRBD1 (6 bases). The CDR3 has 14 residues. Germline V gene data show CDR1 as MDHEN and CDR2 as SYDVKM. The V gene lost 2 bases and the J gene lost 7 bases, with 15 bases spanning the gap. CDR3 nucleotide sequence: TGTGCCAGCAGTTTAGGGGACACCCTTAGGGAGCAGTACTTC. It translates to CASSLGDTLREQYF.